One sample yielded the 28 T cell receptor beta chains listed below, sequenced in a study of T cell repertoires in cytomegalovirus infection. TCRdb recomputed calls from the reads with MiXCR, one row per CDR3 protein. The sample holds roughly 230,000 distinct CDR3 sequences, 20% to 25% seen once. The sample comprised CD8+ T cells from PBMCs. The receptors were sampled from a human donor in good health (CMV status not recorded). Some clones in this sample may be carry-over from other donors' samples.

This clonotype was counted a few times. V gene TRBV10-3 combines with J gene TRBJ1-1; D possibly corresponds to TRBD1 (6 bases). The germline gives CDR1 ENHRY, CDR2 SYGVKD. Trimming shortened V by 10 bases and J by 6 bases, and 21 bases separated the two germline ends. There are 14 residues in the CDR3. The CDR3 reads CATLEGQNVAEAFF. The DNA of the CDR3 is TGTGCCACCCTGGAGGGACAAAATGTAGCTGAAGCTTTCTTT.

In this sample, this clonotype turned up a few times. The chain recombines TRBV28 with TRBJ1-2; D possibly corresponds to TRBD1 (5 bases). The CDR3 loop spans 14 amino acids. Germline CDR1 and CDR2: MDHEN and SYDVKM. The V end was cut by 3 bases, the J end by 4 bases, with 12 bases between. The CDR3 DNA reads TGTGCCAGCAGTTTCCGGGGACCAGGCTATGGCTACACCTTC. Protein sequence: CASSFRGPGYGYTF.

In this sample, this clonotype turned up a few times. DNA of the CDR3: TGTGCCAGCAGTCCGGGACATAGCACAGATACGCAGTATTTT. Its protein product is CASSPGHSTDTQYF. The V call is TRBV12-3 or TRBV12-4, the J call TRBJ2-3, with D perhaps matching TRBD1 (6 bases). V gave up 5 bases and J gave up 0 bases, with 9 bases separating them. There are 14 residues in the CDR3.

The DNA of the CDR3 is TGTGCCAGCTCACCTGTCCGCCTGAACACTGAAGCTTTCTTT. This gives the protein CASSPVRLNTEAFF. The rearrangement links TRBV18 to TRBJ1-1; no clear D gene. CDR3 length equals 14 residues. The germline V gene encodes CDR1 KGHSH and CDR2 LQKENI. V lost 3 bases, J lost 0 bases, and 8 bases lay in between.

At least ten counts were recorded for this clonotype. This CDR3 is CASSLIPRAEKLFF. CDR3 bases: TGTGCCAGCAGTCTAATACCAAGGGCCGAAAAACTGTTTTTT. The chain recombines TRBV7-2 with TRBJ1-4, with D hard to call. Per germline, CDR1 SGHTA and CDR2 FQGNSA. Trimming took off 6 bases at V and 8 bases at J, with 16 bases between the two ends. The CDR3 extends over 14 amino acids. The entire variable domain, with the rest obtained from reference TRBV7-2 and TRBJ1-4, is as follows: GAGVSQSPSNKVTEKGKDVELRCDPISGHTALYWYRQSLGQGLEFLIYFQGNSAPDKSGLPSDRFSAERTGGSVSTLTIQRTQQEDSAVYLCASSLIPRAEKLFFGSGTQLSVL.

This clonotype was seen a handful of times. This chain connects TRBV20-1 to TRBJ2-1; D may match TRBD1 or TRBD2 (5 bases each). Germline V gives CDR1 DFQATT, CDR2 SNEGSKA (reference sequence). The CDR3 runs 16 residues. Trimming removed 0 bases from V and 0 bases from J, with 12 bases in between. The CDR3 protein is CSARDRDLTSYNEQFF. DNA for the CDR3: TGCAGTGCTAGAGACCGGGACCTCACCTCCTACAATGAGCAGTTCTTC.

This clonotype was seen many times. This chain links TRBV11-2 with TRBJ2-7, with TRBD1 matching 8 bases. Germline CDR1 is SGHAT and CDR2 is FQNNGV. The CDR3 has 15 residues. V gave up 1 base and J gave up 5 bases; unmatched junction bases: 7. The CDR3 spells CASSLGQGSVNEQYF. DNA for the CDR3: TGTGCCAGCAGCTTAGGACAGGGGTCTGTAAACGAGCAGTACTTC.

V and J are TRBV9 and TRBJ1-1; D not resolved. Germline lookup yields CDR1 SGDLS and CDR2 YYNGEE. This CDR3 is built from 15 residues. The ends were cut back, 4 bases at V and 4 bases at J, with 17 bases in the middle. CDR3 in DNA: TGTGCCAGCAGCCCCCACCGGGCCCTCGGCACTGAAGCTTTCTTT. Translated: CASSPHRALGTEAFF.

This chain joins TRBV9 and TRBJ2-3; D gene uncertain. In germline, CDR1 is SGDLS, CDR2 YYNGEE. The V gene lost 3 bases and the J gene lost 5 bases, with 16 bases spanning the gap. The CDR3 is 15 amino acids. CDR3 sequence (DNA): TGTGCCAGCAGCGGCAAGGGCGCGGTTAAAGATACGCAGTATTTT. As protein: CASSGKGAVKDTQYF.

CDR3: CASSLPSGGSDTQYF. The CDR3 nucleotides are TGTGCCAGCAGCCTCCCTAGCGGGGGGTCTGATACGCAGTATTTT. The chain is built from TRBV7-9 and TRBJ2-3; 11 bases fit TRBD2. The CDR3 length is 15 residues. Germline-derived CDR1 and CDR2 are SEHNR and FQNEAQ (reference sequence). Unmatched junction bases numbered 7, after V lost 5 bases and J lost 6 bases.

This clonotype was seen a handful of times. The chain carries TRBV7-4 and TRBJ2-7, with D possibly matching TRBD2 (6 bases). Germline CDR1 reads SGHVT; CDR2 reads SQSDAQ. CDR3 length: 14 amino acids. The V gene lost 3 bases and the J gene lost 3 bases, with 12 bases spanning the gap. The CDR3 DNA sequence: TGTGCCAGCAGCTTGGGCGGGGAAGACTACGAGCAGTACTTC. Encoded protein: CASSLGGEDYEQYF.

This clonotype was detected only a few times. The chain is built from TRBV20-1 and TRBJ2-2; perhaps TRBD1 as D (6 bases). Germline-derived CDR1 and CDR2 are DFQATT and SNEGSKA (reference sequence). Deletions cut 6 bases from V and 0 bases from J, with 11 bases between. The CDR3 covers 14 residues. Written as DNA, the CDR3 is TGCAGTGCGTGGGACAAGACGAACACCGGGGAGCTGTTTTTT. It specifies CSAWDKTNTGELFF.

This chain connects TRBV5-1 to TRBJ2-7; D is tentatively TRBD1 or TRBD2 (5 bases each). This CDR3 has 14 residues. Trimming pared 3 bases from V and 5 bases from J, leaving 15 bases between. Germline CDR1 is SGHRS and CDR2 is YFSETQ. CDR3 sequence (DNA): TGCGCCAGCAGCTGGGGGAATGAGATCGACGAGCAGTACTTC. Translating gives CASSWGNEIDEQYF.

In this sample, this clonotype turned up many times. The chain is built from TRBV7-2 and TRBJ2-2, with D perhaps matching TRBD1 (5 bases). Per the germline V gene, CDR1 is SGHTA and CDR2 is FQGNSA. The CDR3 totals 13 residues. CDR3 in amino acids: CAIGVGDTGELFF. The CDR3 bases are TGTGCTATAGGGGTTGGCGACACCGGGGAGCTGTTTTTT. Full variable domain (outside the CDR3, taken from reference TRBV7-2 and TRBJ2-2): GAGVSQSPSNKVTEKGKDVELRCDPISGHTALYWYRQSLGQGLEFLIYFQGNSAPDKSGLPSDRFSAERTGGSVSTLTIQRTQQEDSAVYLCAIGVGDTGELFFGEGSRLTVL.

V and J are TRBV5-1 and TRBJ1-1; 8 bases are a match to TRBD1. Germline trimming cut 3 bases from V and 2 bases from J; bases unmatched to any gene: 3. The germline V gene encodes CDR1 SGHRS and CDR2 YFSETQ. There are 14 residues in the CDR3. The CDR3 loop reads CASSSGTGNTEAFF. In nucleotides, the CDR3 is TGCGCCAGCAGCTCCGGGACAGGAAACACTGAAGCTTTCTTT.

The sample holds a few counts of this clonotype. The gene calls are TRBV2 and TRBJ1-2, with D perhaps matching TRBD1 (5 bases). The CDR3 is 11 residues long. V lost 9 bases and J 8 bases, leaving 13 bases between the germline ends. From germline, CDR1 is SNHLY and CDR2 FYNNEI. The CDR3 DNA reads TGTGCCAGTTGGGCGAGGGACGGCTACACCTTC. Amino acids: CASWARDGYTF.

The CDR3 DNA reads as TGCGCCAGCAGCCAGGGTCCAGGGGACGGGGAGCAGTACTTC. It encodes CASSQGPGDGEQYF. This rearrangement joins TRBV4-1 to TRBJ2-7; D possibly corresponds to TRBD1 (6 bases). V was cut by 3 bases and J by 7 bases, with 16 bases left in between. In germline, CDR1 is MGHRA, CDR2 YSYEKL. The CDR3 extends over 14 amino acids.

This sequence joins TRBV20-1 and TRBJ2-1; the D is unclear. Germline lookup yields CDR1 DFQATT and CDR2 SNEGSKA (reference sequence). With 1 base removed from V and 4 bases from J, the gap between germline ends came to 11 bases. The CDR3 runs 14 residues. DNA of the CDR3: TGCAGTGCTAGAGGGGCGAAGTCTTACAATGAGCAGTTCTTC. It encodes CSARGAKSYNEQFF.

This clonotype was counted at least ten times. The gene calls are TRBV7-2 and TRBJ1-2, with a weak D call TRBD1 (6 bases). The CDR3 totals 16 residues. Trimming cost V 4 bases and J 6 bases, with 21 bases left between them. Germline V CDR1 and CDR2: SGHTA, FQGNSA. The CDR3 DNA follows: TGTGCCAGCAGCTCTTCGTCCACCTGGGGGGCCCATGGCTACACCTTC. Protein sequence: CASSSSSTWGAHGYTF.

V and J are TRBV20-1 and TRBJ1-5; D uncertain. This CDR3 has 15 residues. Germline lookup yields CDR1 DFQATT and CDR2 SNEGSKA (reference sequence). Between the trimmed V and J ends, which lost 6 bases and 4 bases, there was a span of 19 bases. For the CDR3, the DNA is TGCAGTGCGCACGTAGAGCGGAGAGCAAATCAGCCCCAGCATTTT. This translates into CSAHVERRANQPQHF.

V gene TRBV6-5 combines with J gene TRBJ2-6; tentative D call: TRBD2 (7 bases). Germline CDR1 is MNHEY and CDR2 is SVGAGI. Deletions cut 5 bases from V and 0 bases from J, with 17 bases between. The CDR3 is 18 residues long. The CDR3 reads CASSHWGAGDSGANVLTF. The DNA of the CDR3 is TGTGCCAGCAGTCACTGGGGGGCGGGGGACTCTGGGGCCAACGTCCTGACTTTC.

The chain recombines TRBV7-8 with TRBJ2-5; 10 nucleotides match TRBD1. Germline values: CDR1 SGHVS, CDR2 FQNEAQ. Unmatched junction bases numbered 1, after V lost 1 base and J lost 2 bases. The CDR3 runs to 15 residues. The CDR3 sequence is CASSLGDRGQETQYF. CDR3 nucleotide sequence: TGTGCCAGCAGCTTAGGGGACAGGGGTCAAGAGACCCAGTACTTC.

This clonotype showed up many times. The chain combines TRBV7-2 with TRBJ2-1; TRBD2 might be the D (6 bases). The CDR3 is 16 residues long. Germline V lookup: CDR1 SGHTA, CDR2 FQGNSA. Between the trimmed V and J ends, which lost 2 bases and 4 bases, there was a span of 15 bases. CDR3 in DNA: TGTGCCAGCAGCTTAAATGGCGGGGCCGTTTACAATGAGCAGTTCTTC. Translation: CASSLNGGAVYNEQFF.

This chain links TRBV5-1 with TRBJ2-7; no clear D. CDR3 length: 12 amino acids. V lost 7 bases and J 5 bases, leaving 13 bases between the germline ends. Germline V gene data show CDR1 as SGHRS and CDR2 as YFSETQ. The CDR3, as DNA: TGCGCCAGCTCCGTACGGGCTGACGAGCAGTACTTC. Residues: CASSVRADEQYF.

This clonotype was counted between two and nine times. This chain uses TRBV15 with TRBJ2-7; D remains ambiguous. The CDR3 has 15 amino acids. V dropped 0 bases and J dropped 0 bases, with 9 bases sitting between them. Germline loops: CDR1 LNHNV, CDR2 YYDKDF (reference sequence). Written as DNA, the CDR3 is TGTGCCACCAGCAGAGATTCGCGGACCTCCTACGAGCAGTACTTC. This codes for CATSRDSRTSYEQYF.

This chain joins TRBV25-1 and TRBJ2-2, with 8 nucleotides matching TRBD2. The V gene end was trimmed by 5 bases and the J gene end by 4 bases; junction bases not matched to a gene: 12. The CDR3 loop spans 17 amino acids. Germline V gives CDR1 MGHDK, CDR2 SYGVNS. CDR3 sequence reads: CASSQEGVAGTTGELFF. The CDR3 coding sequence is TGTGCCAGCAGTCAAGAGGGTGTAGCGGGGACCACCGGGGAGCTGTTTTTT.

This clonotype has a handful of counts. The V call is TRBV7-2, the J call TRBJ1-2; D uncertain. Trimming pared 5 bases from V and 6 bases from J, leaving 19 bases between. CDR3 length: 15 amino acids. Germline V lookup: CDR1 SGHTA, CDR2 FQGNSA. The CDR3 region is CASSPPLRHRDGYTF. CDR3 coding DNA: TGTGCCAGCAGCCCCCCCTTGAGGCACCGGGATGGCTACACCTTC.

The CDR3 is CSVGGVRYEQYF. The CDR3 nucleotides read TGCAGCGTTGGAGGGGTTAGGTACGAGCAGTACTTC. V and J are TRBV29-1 and TRBJ2-7; D tentatively reads TRBD1 or TRBD2 (5 bases each). V lost 4 bases, J lost 4 bases, and 11 bases lay in between. Germline CDR1 SQVTM, CDR2 ANQGSEA. The CDR3 has 12 amino acids.